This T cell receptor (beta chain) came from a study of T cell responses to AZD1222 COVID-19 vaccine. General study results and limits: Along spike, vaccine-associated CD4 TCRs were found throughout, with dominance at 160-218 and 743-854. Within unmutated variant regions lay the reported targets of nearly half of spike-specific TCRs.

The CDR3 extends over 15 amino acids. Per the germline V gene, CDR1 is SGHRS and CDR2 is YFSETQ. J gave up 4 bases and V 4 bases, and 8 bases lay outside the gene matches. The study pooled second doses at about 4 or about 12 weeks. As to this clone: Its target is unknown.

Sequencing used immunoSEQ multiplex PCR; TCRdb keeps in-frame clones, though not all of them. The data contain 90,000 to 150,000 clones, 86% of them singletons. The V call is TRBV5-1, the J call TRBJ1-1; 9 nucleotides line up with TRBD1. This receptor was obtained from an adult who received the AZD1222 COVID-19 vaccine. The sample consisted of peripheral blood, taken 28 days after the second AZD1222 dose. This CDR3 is CASSQNRGLSTEAFF. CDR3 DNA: TGCGCCAGCAGCCAGAACAGGGGGCTAAGCACTGAAGCTTTCTTT.